These T cell receptor beta chains were read from a single sample in a study of T cells in Graves' hyperthyroidism and ophthalmopathy. MiXCR, run by TCRdb on the multiplex PCR reads, gives a single entry per CDR3 protein. Of some 250,000 distinct CDR3 sequences detected, around 15% appear once; the ten largest clones hold roughly 31%. Material for sequencing was blood. The receptors were sampled from a woman aged 45-60 years with Graves' hyperthyroidism that later progressed to Graves' ophthalmopathy. The CDR3 runs from the conserved cysteine through the conserved F or W. A D gene is named only where the DNA matches it firmly. The size of a clone is reported for some rows only, either as once, few or many, or as a class for expanded clones.

-,TRBJ2-5,-,TRBV11-2,CASSRGHPVQETQYF,TGTGCCAGCAGCCGGGGACACCCCGTTCAAGAGACCCAGTACTTC
TRBD1,TRBJ1-2,-,TRBV9,CASSPWNRGNYGYTF,TGTGCCAGCAGCCCCTGGAACAGGGGGAACTATGGCTACACCTTC
TRBD1,TRBJ2-7,-,TRBV12-5,CASGLDGQGLYEQYF,TGTGCTAGTGGTTTGGACGGACAGGGCCTCTACGAGCAGTACTTC
-,TRBJ1-1,many,TRBV5-1,CASSHGDFNTEAFF,TGCGCCAGCAGCCATGGGGACTTTAACACTGAAGCTTTCTTT
-,TRBJ1-1,many,TRBV2,CASSVEGLNTEAFF,TGTGCCAGCAGTGTAGAAGGATTGAACACTGAAGCTTTCTTT
TRBD1,TRBJ2-7,many,TRBV27,CASSNQGAEIQYEQYF,TGTGCCAGCAGTAACCAGGGGGCGGAAATCCAATACGAGCAGTACTTC
-,TRBJ2-5,-,TRBV7-3,CASSQAYQETQYF,TGTGCCAGCAGCCAAGCGTACCAAGAGACCCAGTACTTC
TRBD2,TRBJ2-1,many,TRBV20-1,CSALLAGKGYNEQFF,TGCAGTGCTCTCCTAGCGGGAAAAGGCTACAATGAGCAGTTCTTC
TRBD1,TRBJ2-7,many,TRBV19,CASSPKGGGDYEQYF,TGTGCCAGTAGTCCGAAAGGGGGCGGAGACTACGAGCAGTACTTC
TRBD1,TRBJ2-3,many,TRBV12-3/TRBV12-4,CASRPQGAMRADTQYF,TGTGCCAGCAGGCCACAGGGGGCAATGAGGGCAGATACGCAGTATTTT
TRBD1,TRBJ2-3,many,TRBV12-5,CASGSGTGEDTQYF,TGTGCTAGTGGCTCCGGGACAGGGGAAGATACGCAGTATTTT
TRBD2,TRBJ2-5,many,TRBV5-1,CASSSPSGRLQETQYF,TGCGCCAGCAGCTCTCCTAGCGGGAGGCTGCAAGAGACCCAGTACTTC
TRBD1,TRBJ1-1,-,TRBV14,CASSPYRGLGTEAFF,TGTGCCAGCAGCCCCTACAGGGGGCTGGGCACTGAAGCTTTCTTT
-,TRBJ2-2,many,TRBV18,CASSPERPNTGELFF,TGTGCCAGCTCACCAGAGCGGCCGAACACCGGGGAGCTGTTTTTT
TRBD2,TRBJ2-7,many,TRBV6-2/TRBV6-3,CASSLREGLAGGEQYF,TGTGCCAGCAGTTTGAGGGAGGGACTAGCGGGAGGCGAGCAGTACTTC
TRBD1,TRBJ2-5,many,TRBV7-9,CASSRRGQVETQYF,TGTGCCAGCAGTAGAAGGGGGCAGGTGGAGACCCAGTACTTC
TRBD1,TRBJ2-7,many,TRBV2,CASSEQGVLYEQYF,TGTGCCAGCAGTGAACAGGGGGTCCTTTACGAGCAGTACTTC